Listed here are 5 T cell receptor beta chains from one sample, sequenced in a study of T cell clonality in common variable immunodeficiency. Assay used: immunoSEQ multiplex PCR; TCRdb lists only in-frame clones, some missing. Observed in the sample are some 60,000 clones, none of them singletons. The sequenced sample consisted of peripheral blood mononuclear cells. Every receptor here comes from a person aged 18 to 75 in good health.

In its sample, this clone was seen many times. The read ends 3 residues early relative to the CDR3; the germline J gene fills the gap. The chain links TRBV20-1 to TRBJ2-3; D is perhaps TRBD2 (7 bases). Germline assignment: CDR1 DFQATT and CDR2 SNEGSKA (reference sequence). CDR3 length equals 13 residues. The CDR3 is CSAREGGASTQYF. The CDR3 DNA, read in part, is TGCAGTGCTAGAGAGGGGGGGGCCTCAACG.

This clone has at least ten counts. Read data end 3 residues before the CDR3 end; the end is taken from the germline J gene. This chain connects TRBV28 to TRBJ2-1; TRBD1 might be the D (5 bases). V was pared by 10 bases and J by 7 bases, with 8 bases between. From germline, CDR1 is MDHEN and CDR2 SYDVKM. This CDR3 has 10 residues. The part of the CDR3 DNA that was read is TGTGCCACCGCAGGGAATGAG. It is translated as CATAGNE. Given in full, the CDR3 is CATAGNEQFF.

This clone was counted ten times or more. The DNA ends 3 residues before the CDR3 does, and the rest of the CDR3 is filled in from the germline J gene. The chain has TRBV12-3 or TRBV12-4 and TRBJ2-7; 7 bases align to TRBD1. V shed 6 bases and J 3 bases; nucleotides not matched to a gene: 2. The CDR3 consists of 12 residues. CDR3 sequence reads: CASRGTDYEQYF. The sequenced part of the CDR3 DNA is TGTGCCAGCAGGGGGACAGACTACGAG.

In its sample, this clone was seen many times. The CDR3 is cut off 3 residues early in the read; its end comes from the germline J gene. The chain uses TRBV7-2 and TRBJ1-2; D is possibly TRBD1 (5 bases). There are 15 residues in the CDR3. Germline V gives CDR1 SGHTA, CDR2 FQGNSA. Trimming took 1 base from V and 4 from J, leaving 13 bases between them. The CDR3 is CASSLVGQGSYGYTF. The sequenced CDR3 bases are TGTGCCAGCAGCTTAGTGGGGCAAGGATCCTATGGC.

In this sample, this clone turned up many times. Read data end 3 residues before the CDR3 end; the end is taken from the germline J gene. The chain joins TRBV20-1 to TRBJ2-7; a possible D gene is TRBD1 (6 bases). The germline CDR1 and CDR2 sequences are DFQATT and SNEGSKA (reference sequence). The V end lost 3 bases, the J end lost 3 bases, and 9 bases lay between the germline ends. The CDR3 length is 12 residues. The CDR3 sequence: CSASPRGYEQYF. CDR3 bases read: TGCAGTGCTAGTCCCAGGGGCTACGAG.